These 10 T cell receptor beta chains were sequenced from one sample in a study of blood T cell repertoires in COVID-19 (dated by TCRdb to 2020 to 2021). Library preparation employed the immunoSEQ multiplex PCR assay. This is the immuneACCESS table as TCRdb keeps it, with only in-frame sequences that have V and J called. A part of the clones is gone; compared with another copy, unresolved V genes explain less than half, and the rest is unexplained. This sample holds 70,000 to 75,000 clones; approximately 80% were observed only once. The ten largest clones represent more than 4.5% of the sample. Sequencing input: peripheral blood. These receptors originate from a woman aged 80 or over with active or convalescent COVID-19.

The sample holds one count of this clone. J is TRBJ2-5 and V is TRBV19; 9 bases agree with TRBD1. This CDR3 comprises 15 residues. The V gene's germline CDR1 is LNHDA and CDR2 SQIVND (reference sequence). V lost 4 bases to trimming and J lost 6 bases; unmatched junction nucleotides: 9. For the CDR3, the DNA is TGTGCCAGTAGTACAACAGGGGGCGAACGAAAGACCCAGTACTTC. This translates into CASSTTGGERKTQYF.

Regarding this clone: This sample includes further DNA sequences coding for the same CDR3. The chain recombines TRBV6-2 or TRBV6-3 with TRBJ2-3, with 7 bases matching TRBD2. V lost 6 bases to trimming and J lost 6 bases; unmatched junction nucleotides: 6. CDR1 and CDR2 from the germline V gene are MNHEY and SVGEGT. There are 13 residues in the CDR3. CDR3 DNA sequence: TGTGCCAGCAGCCGGGGAGCGGGGGATACGCAGTATTTT. It translates to CASSRGAGDTQYF.

This chain links TRBV19 with TRBJ2-3; 8 bases map to TRBD2. Looked up from germline, CDR1 is LNHDA and CDR2 is SQIVND (reference sequence). Trimming cost V 1 base and J 2 bases; bases outside gene matches: 2. The CDR3 has 15 residues. The DNA of the CDR3 is TGTGCCAGTAGTATAGTTAGCGGGGTCACAGATACGCAGTATTTT. Translation gives CASSIVSGVTDTQYF.

The CDR3 here is CAIRKGTSGGVTDTQYF. Written as DNA, the CDR3 is TGTGCCATCAGGAAAGGGACTAGCGGGGGGGTCACAGATACGCAGTATTTT. The V call is TRBV10-3, the J call TRBJ2-3; 16 bases map to TRBD2. Germline loops: CDR1 ENHRY, CDR2 SYGVKD. V was pared by 6 bases and J by 2 bases, with 5 bases of the junction left unmatched. CDR3 length equals 17 residues.

V gene TRBV19 combines with J gene TRBJ1-3, with a possible D match to TRBD1 (5 bases). Between the trimmed V and J ends, which lost 9 bases and 0 bases, there was a span of 12 bases. The CDR3 runs to 14 residues. Germline V gene sequence: CDR1 LNHDA, CDR2 SQIVND (reference sequence). CDR3 nucleotide sequence: TGTGCCAGCATCCAGGGATACTCTGGAAACACCATATATTTT. Encoded protein: CASIQGYSGNTIYF.

The J gene is TRBJ2-2, the V gene TRBV3-1 (or the pseudogene TRBV3-2), with TRBD1 as a possible D gene (5 bases). Trimming removed 3 bases from V and 2 bases from J, with 10 bases in between. Germline values: CDR1 LGHDT, CDR2 YNNKEL (reference sequence). CDR3 length: 15 amino acids. The CDR3 DNA reads as TGTGCCAGCAGCCACAGGGTATTCAACACCGGGGAGCTGTTTTTT. It codes for CASSHRVFNTGELFF.

The chain is built from TRBV11-2 and TRBJ1-2; perhaps TRBD1 as D (6 bases). CDR1 is SGHAT and CDR2 is FQNNGV in the germline V gene. This CDR3 is 13 amino acids long. Trimming stripped 5 bases from V and 5 bases from J, with 12 bases between. CDR3 protein: CASSPGTRYGYTF. As DNA, the CDR3 is TGTGCCAGCAGCCCCGGGACAAGATATGGCTACACCTTC.

The chain combines TRBV19 with TRBJ1-1; D ambiguous. Germline CDR1 and CDR2: LNHDA and SQIVND (reference sequence). V shed 4 bases and J shed 5 bases, with 17 bases lying between them. This CDR3 has 15 amino acids. CDR3 amino acids: CASSSRVVAGTEAFF. In nucleotides, the CDR3 is TGTGCCAGTAGTAGCCGAGTGGTCGCGGGTACTGAAGCTTTCTTT.

V usage is TRBV27 and J usage is TRBJ1-6, with 7 bases lining up with TRBD1. The germline gives CDR1 MNHEY, CDR2 SMNVEV (reference sequence). J gave up 7 bases and V 6 bases, and 0 bases lay outside the gene matches. The CDR3 extends over 12 amino acids. This CDR3 reads CASRQGNSPLHF. The CDR3 DNA reads as TGTGCCAGCAGACAGGGGAATTCACCCCTCCACTTT.

The genes are TRBV24-1 and TRBJ2-3, with TRBD1 identical over 9 bases. CDR1 KGHDR and CDR2 SFDVKD come from the germline V gene. J lost 3 bases, V lost 4 bases, and 7 bases had no gene match. The CDR3 extends over 16 amino acids. CDR3 loop: CATSEPDRGRTDTQYF. CDR3 nucleotides: TGTGCCACCAGTGAACCGGACAGGGGTAGAACAGATACGCAGTATTTT.